Listed below are T cell receptor beta chains from one sample, sequenced in a study of radiation and T cells in renal cell carcinoma. Using immunoSEQ multiplex PCR, the repertoire was profiled, and TCRdb retains in-frame clones only, with some absent. The data hold about 49,000 clones, with 75% to 90% observed a single time. Material: blood, obtained from a patient whose treatment included radiotherapy and nephrectomy. These receptors originate from a woman aged 70-85 years with renal cell carcinoma. CDR3s leave out the opening cysteine and the closing phenylalanine or tryptophan.

>TRBV4-1|TRBJ2-1
ASSQVHGTTYNEQF
>TRBV29-1|TRBJ1-2
SEGDNYGYT
>TRBV6-6|TRBJ1-5
ASSSSDQPQH
>TRBV9|TRBJ2-3
ASSPREPLQDTQY
>TRBV2|TRBJ2-3
ASRSGPSTDTQY
>TRBV10-3|TRBJ2-1
AISGTDSSYNEQF
>TRBV2|TRBJ2-7
ASSGTGAYEQY
>TRBV5-1|TRBJ1-5
ASSSDGTLDPQH
>TRBV5-6|TRBJ2-3
ASSLASGRASTDTQY
>TRBV30|TRBJ1-4
AWRLNAEKLF
>TRBV7-9|TRBJ2-3
ASSFVTDTQY
>TRBV11-2|TRBJ1-3
ASSLSGGVRQNTIY
>TRBV19|TRBJ2-5
ASSVDRGHWETQY
>TRBV28|TRBJ1-4
ASSLTGRPATNEKLF
>TRBV6-5|TRBJ2-7
ASRWGNEQY
>TRBV6-6|TRBJ1-1
ASSPDPGLRDEAF
>TRBV19|TRBJ1-5
ASRTDNSNQPQH
>TRBV14|TRBJ2-2
ASSLYRTGRTILNNTRELF
>TRBV4-3|TRBJ2-5
ASSQDTGVGTQY
>TRBV27|TRBJ1-1
ASIKLGGGPNTEAF
>TRBV30|TRBJ1-3
AWSVGVSRSGNTIY
>TRBV5-6|TRBJ1-1
ASSLLQPTAEAF
>TRBV5-1|TRBJ2-7
ASSSGTVGAGQY
>TRBV6-1|TRBJ2-1
ASSEARGSYNEQF
>TRBV6-5|TRBJ1-5
ASSYDGDQPQH
>TRBV27|TRBJ1-2
ASSLRGANYGYT
>TRBV6-1|TRBJ2-3
ASSERTGADTQY
>TRBV18|TRBJ1-1
ASSGDTEAF
>TRBV6-5|TRBJ1-6
ASSQNRGRGSPLH
>TRBV11-2|TRBJ2-3
ASSLDLMGETGPDTQY
>TRBV4-1|TRBJ2-5
ASSQGDRGPKRSQY
>TRBV9|TRBJ2-3
ASSARQGGITDTQY
>TRBV5-6|TRBJ1-3
ASSLDSGNTIY
>TRBV6-1|TRBJ2-2
ASSEGGNGLF
>TRBV10-3|TRBJ2-6
AISESSVAGANVLT
>TRBV27|TRBJ2-1
ASSFAGGYNEQF
>TRBV5-1|TRBJ2-3
ASSLWFRGVSDTQY
>TRBV29-1|TRBJ1-3
SVEDTLSGNTIY
>TRBV6-5|TRBJ1-5
ASSYSGRVNQPQH
>TRBV29-1|TRBJ2-7
SVEVGEQY
>TRBV18|TRBJ2-4
ASSLSGTVGGNIQY
>TRBV6-1|TRBJ2-7
ASTGLAGYEQY
>TRBV7-9|TRBJ1-2
ASSLGAGTGGYGYT
>TRBV19|TRBJ2-3
ASKRVSLTDTQY
>TRBV7-2|TRBJ2-2
ASRKGAAGELF
>TRBV5-5|TRBJ2-7
ASSTGHGELYEQY
>TRBV9|TRBJ1-1
ASSVGGRQNTEAF